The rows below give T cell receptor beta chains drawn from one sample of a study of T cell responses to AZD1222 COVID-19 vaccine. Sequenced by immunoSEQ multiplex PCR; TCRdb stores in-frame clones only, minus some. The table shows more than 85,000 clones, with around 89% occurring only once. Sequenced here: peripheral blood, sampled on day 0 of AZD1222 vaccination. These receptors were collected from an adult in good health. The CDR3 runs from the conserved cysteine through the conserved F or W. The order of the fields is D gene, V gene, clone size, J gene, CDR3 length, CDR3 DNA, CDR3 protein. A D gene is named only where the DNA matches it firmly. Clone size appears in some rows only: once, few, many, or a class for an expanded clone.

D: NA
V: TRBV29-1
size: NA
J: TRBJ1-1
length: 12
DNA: TGCAGCGTTGCAGGGCCGAACACTGAAGCTTTCTTT
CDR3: CSVAGPNTEAFF

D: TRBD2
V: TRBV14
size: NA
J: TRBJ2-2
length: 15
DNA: TGTGCCAGCAGCGCCCGACTAGCGGGAACCGGGGAGCTGTTTTTT
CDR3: CASSARLAGTGELFF

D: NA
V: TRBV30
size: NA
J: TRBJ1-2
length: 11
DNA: TGTGCCTGGAGTGTACAAATCTTCTACACCTTC
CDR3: CAWSVQIFYTF

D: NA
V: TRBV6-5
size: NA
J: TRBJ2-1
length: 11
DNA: TGTGCCAGCAGCCACACAACCGAGCAGTTCTTC
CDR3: CASSHTTEQFF

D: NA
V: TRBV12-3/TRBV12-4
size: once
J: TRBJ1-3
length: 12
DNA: TGTGCCAGCAGTTTTACTGGAAACACCATATATTTT
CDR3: CASSFTGNTIYF

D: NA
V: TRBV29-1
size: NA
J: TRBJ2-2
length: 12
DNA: TGCAGCGTTGTTAAGGGAAGCGGGGAGCTGTTTTTT
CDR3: CSVVKGSGELFF

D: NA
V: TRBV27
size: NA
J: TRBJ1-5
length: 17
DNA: TGTGCCAGCAGTGCCGGTAGGGCTGGTAGGATGAATCAGCCCCAGCATTTT
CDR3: CASSAGRAGRMNQPQHF

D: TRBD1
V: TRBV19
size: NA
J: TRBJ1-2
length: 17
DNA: TGTGCCAGTACTCCTGGGACAGGGAAGGTGCGTCTTGATGGCTACACCTTC
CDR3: CASTPGTGKVRLDGYTF

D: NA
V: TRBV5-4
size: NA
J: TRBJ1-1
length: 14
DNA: TGTGCCAGCAGCGCCCCACACATGAACACTGAAGCTTTCTTT
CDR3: CASSAPHMNTEAFF

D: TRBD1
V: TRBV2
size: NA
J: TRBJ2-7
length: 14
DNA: TGTGCCAGTGGGGGTTCGACAGGGCGAGACGAGCAGTACTTC
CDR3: CASGGSTGRDEQYF

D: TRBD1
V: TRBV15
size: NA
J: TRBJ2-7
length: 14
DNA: TGTGCCACCAGCAGGGACAGGGCACTGGGCGAGCAGTACTTC
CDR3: CATSRDRALGEQYF

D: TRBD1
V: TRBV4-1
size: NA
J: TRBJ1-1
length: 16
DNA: TGCGCCAGCAGCCAAGACCCTGGGACAGGGAACACTGAAGCTTTCTTT
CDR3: CASSQDPGTGNTEAFF

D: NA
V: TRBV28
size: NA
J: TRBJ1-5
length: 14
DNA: TGTGCCAGCAGTCGCGAGGTGGGTAGACAGCCCCAGCATTTT
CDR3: CASSREVGRQPQHF

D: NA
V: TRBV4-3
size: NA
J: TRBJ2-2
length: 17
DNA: TGCGCCAGCAGCCAAGACTCACTAGCAGCGAACACCGGGGAGCTGTTTTTT
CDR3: CASSQDSLAANTGELFF

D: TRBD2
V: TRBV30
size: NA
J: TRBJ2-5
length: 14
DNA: TGTGCCTGGAGTGTACTAGCGGGAGAAGAGACCCAGTACTTC
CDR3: CAWSVLAGEETQYF

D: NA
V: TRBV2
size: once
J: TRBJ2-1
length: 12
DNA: TGTGCCAGCAGGACGGGCTCAAATGAGCAGTTCTTC
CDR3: CASRTGSNEQFF

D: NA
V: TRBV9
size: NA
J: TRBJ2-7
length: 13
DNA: TGTGCCAGCAGCGTAGCTAGGACGGCAGAGCAGTACTTC
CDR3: CASSVARTAEQYF

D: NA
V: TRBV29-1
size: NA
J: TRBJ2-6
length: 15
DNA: TGCAGCGTAACAGGTCAACTCTCTGGGGCCAACGTCCTGACTTTC
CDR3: CSVTGQLSGANVLTF

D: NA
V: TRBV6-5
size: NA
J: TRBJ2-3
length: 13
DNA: TGTGCCAGCAGGGGTGTAGGCACAGATACGCAGTATTTT
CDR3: CASRGVGTDTQYF

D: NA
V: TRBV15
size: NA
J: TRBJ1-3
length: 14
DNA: TGTGCCACCAGCACCGGACTATCTGGAAACACCATATATTTT
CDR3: CATSTGLSGNTIYF

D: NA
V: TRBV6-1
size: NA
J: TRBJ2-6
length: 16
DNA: TGTGCCAGCAGTGAACACGTGGGCTCTGGGGCCAACGTCCTGACTTTC
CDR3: CASSEHVGSGANVLTF

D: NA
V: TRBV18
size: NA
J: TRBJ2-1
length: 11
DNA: TGTGCCACCCAGGGAGGAGGTGAGCAGTTCTTC
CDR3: CATQGGGEQFF

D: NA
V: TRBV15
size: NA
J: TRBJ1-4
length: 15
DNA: TGTGCCACCAGCAGAGTCACAGGTGGGAATGAAAAACTGTTTTTT
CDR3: CATSRVTGGNEKLFF

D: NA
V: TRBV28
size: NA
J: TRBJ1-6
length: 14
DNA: TGTGCCAGCAGCGTCGGACATCTAAATTCACCCCTCCACTTT
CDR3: CASSVGHLNSPLHF

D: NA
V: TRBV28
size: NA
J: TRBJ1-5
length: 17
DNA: TGTGCCAGCAGTTTCCAGGGGACCGTTTATAGCAATCAGCCCCAGCATTTT
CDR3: CASSFQGTVYSNQPQHF